This TCR beta chain is from a study of beta chain features in type 1 diabetes. In the study overall: Patients looked much like healthy donors when it came to age, gender and cell yields. There were some 110 million sorted cells examined across all samples. Study-wide points: Researchers report that Type 1 diabetes patients had moderately but significantly shorter TCRB CDR3s across all four CD4+ subsets. Whether TCRB rearrangement is influenced by HLA type was left unresolved in this analysis.

This clone was found a few times. Its antigen is as yet unknown. Expressed TCRB transcripts were sequenced because the isolated RNA had all been reverse transcribed beforehand. Sequencing was performed with immunoSEQ multiplex PCR; in TCRdb, only in-frame clones are kept and a portion is missing. The table shows about 650,000 clones, with around an eighth occurring only once. Trimming removed 7 bases at V and 3 bases at J, with 13 bases between. CDR3 length equals 15 residues. CDR1 MNHEY and CDR2 SMNVEV come from the germline V gene (reference sequence). V usage is TRBV27 and J usage is TRBJ2-6; D uncertain. The sequenced material came from naive CD4+ T cells from blood. The sequence derives from a man aged 25 to 40 with type 1 diabetes. CDR3 in amino acids: CASTKAPFGANVLTF. The CDR3 nucleotides are TGTGCCAGCACCAAGGCACCTTTTGGGGCCAACGTCCTGACTTTC.